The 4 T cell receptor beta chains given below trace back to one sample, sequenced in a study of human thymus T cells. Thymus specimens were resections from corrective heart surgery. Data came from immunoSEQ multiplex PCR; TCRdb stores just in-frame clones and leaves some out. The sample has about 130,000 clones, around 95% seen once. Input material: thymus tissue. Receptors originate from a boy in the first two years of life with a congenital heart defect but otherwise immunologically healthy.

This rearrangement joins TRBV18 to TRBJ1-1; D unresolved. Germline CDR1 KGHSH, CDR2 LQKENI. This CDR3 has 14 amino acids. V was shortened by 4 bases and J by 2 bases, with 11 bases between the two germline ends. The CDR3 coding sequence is TGTGCCAGCTCACGTATAGGTATCAACACTGAAGCTTTCTTT. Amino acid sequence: CASSRIGINTEAFF.

CDR3 residues: CASVGGDEQFF. CDR3 bases: TGTGCCAGCGTAGGAGGCGATGAGCAGTTCTTC. The rearrangement links TRBV5-6 to TRBJ2-1; perhaps TRBD2 as D (5 bases). CDR3 length: 11 amino acids. Germline V gene lookup returns CDR1 SGHDT and CDR2 YYEEEE. V lost 7 bases and J lost 8, with 10 bases in between.

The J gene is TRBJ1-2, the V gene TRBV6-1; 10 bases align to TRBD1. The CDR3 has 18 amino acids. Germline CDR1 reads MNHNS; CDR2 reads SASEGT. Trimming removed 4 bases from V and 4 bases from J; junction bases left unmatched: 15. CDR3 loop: CASSANRDRGFGGYGYTF. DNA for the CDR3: TGTGCCAGCAGTGCCAACCGGGACAGGGGATTTGGAGGCTATGGCTACACCTTC.

DNA for the CDR3: TGCGCCAGCAGCTTTATATCCGGGACATCAGGGGGTAATGAGCAGTTCTTC. Amino acid sequence: CASSFISGTSGGNEQFF. The chain employs TRBV5-1 and TRBJ2-1; 7 bases align to TRBD1. The CDR3 is 17 amino acids. V gave up 2 bases and J gave up 7 bases; unmatched junction bases: 15. Germline lookup yields CDR1 SGHRS and CDR2 YFSETQ. Drawing the rest from reference TRBV5-1 and TRBJ2-1, the complete variable domain is KAGVTQTPRYLIKTRGQQVTLSCSPISGHRSVSWYQQTPGQGLQFLFEYFSETQRNKGNFPGRFSGRQFSNSRSEMNVSTLELGDSALYLCASSFISGTSGGNEQFFGPGTRLTVL.